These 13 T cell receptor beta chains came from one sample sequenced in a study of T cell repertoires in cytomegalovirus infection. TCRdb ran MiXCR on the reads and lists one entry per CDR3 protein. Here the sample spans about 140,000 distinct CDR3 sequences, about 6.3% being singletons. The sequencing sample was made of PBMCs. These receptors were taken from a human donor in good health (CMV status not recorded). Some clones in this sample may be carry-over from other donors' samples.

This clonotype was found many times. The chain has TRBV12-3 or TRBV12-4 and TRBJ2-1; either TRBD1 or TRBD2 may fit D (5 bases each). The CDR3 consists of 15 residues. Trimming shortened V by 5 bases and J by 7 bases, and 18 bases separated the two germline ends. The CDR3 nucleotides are TGTGCCAGCAGTCCCCAGGCAGGCAGGGAGAATGAGCAGTTCTTC. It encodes CASSPQAGRENEQFF.

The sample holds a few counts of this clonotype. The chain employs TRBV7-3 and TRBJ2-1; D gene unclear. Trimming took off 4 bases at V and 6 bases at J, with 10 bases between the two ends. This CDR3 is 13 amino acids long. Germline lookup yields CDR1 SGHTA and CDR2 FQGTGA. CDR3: CASSSAWANEQFF. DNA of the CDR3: TGTGCCAGCAGCTCCGCATGGGCCAATGAGCAGTTCTTC.

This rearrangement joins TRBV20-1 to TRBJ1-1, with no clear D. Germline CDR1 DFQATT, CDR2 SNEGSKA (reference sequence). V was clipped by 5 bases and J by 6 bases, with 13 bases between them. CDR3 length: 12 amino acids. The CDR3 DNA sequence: TGCAGTGCTTCGGACGAATTAGCTGAAGCTTTCTTT. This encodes CSASDELAEAFF.

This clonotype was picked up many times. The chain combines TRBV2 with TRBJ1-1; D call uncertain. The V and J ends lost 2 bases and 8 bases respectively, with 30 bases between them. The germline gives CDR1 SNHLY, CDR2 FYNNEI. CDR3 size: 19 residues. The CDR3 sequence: CASSELYPKGISPRVEAFF. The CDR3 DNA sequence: TGTGCCAGCAGTGAACTTTATCCTAAAGGGATAAGCCCTAGGGTGGAAGCTTTCTTT.

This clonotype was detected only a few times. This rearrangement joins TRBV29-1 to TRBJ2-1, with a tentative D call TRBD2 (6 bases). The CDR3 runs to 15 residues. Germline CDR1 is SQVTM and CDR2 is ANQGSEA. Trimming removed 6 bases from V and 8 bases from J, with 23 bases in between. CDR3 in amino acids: CSVLSAGRRTDEQFF. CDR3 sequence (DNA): TGCAGCGTCCTCTCGGCGGGGAGGCGAACCGATGAGCAGTTCTTC.

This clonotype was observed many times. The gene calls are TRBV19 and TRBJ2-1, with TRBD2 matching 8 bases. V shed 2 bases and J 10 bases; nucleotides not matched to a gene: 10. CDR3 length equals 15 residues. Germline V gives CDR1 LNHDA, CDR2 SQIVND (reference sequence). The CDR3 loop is CASSIIGTRVTEQFF. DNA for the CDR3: TGTGCCAGTAGTATAATCGGGACTAGGGTGACGGAGCAGTTCTTC.

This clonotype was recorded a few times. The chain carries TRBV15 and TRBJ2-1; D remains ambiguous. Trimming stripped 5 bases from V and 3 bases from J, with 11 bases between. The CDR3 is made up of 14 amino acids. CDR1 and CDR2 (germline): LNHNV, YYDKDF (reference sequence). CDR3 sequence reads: CATSPWPLYNEQFF. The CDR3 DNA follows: TGTGCCACCAGCCCCTGGCCGCTCTACAATGAGCAGTTCTTC.

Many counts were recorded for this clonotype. The CDR3 loop reads CASTPPRDRGPNEQFF. CDR3 DNA sequence: TGTGCCAGCACCCCTCCGAGGGACAGGGGACCGAATGAGCAGTTCTTC. The V gene is TRBV28, the J gene TRBJ2-1, with 10 positions matching TRBD1. The CDR3 loop spans 16 amino acids. The germline V gene encodes CDR1 MDHEN and CDR2 SYDVKM. V gave up 7 bases and J gave up 7 bases; unmatched junction bases: 13.

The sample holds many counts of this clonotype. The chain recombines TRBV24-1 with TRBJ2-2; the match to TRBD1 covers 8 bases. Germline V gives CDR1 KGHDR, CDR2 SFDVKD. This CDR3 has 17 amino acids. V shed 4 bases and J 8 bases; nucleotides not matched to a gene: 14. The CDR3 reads CATSDAGQGGGIGELFF. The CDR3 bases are TGTGCCACCAGTGACGCCGGACAGGGAGGTGGTATTGGGGAGCTGTTTTTT.

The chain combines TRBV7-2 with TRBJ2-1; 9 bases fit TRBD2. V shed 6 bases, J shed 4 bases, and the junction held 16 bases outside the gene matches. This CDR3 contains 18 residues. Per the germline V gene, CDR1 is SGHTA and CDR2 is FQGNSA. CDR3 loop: CASSGGGGGRGGYNEQFF. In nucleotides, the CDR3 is TGTGCCAGCAGTGGGGGGGGGGGGGGGCGGGGGGGTTACAATGAGCAGTTCTTC.

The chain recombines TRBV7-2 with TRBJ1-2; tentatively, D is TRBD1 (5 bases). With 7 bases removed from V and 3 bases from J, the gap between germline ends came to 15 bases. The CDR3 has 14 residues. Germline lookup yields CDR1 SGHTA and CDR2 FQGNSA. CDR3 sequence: CASTLGAEDYGYTF. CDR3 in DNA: TGTGCCAGCACCCTTGGGGCGGAAGACTATGGCTACACCTTC.

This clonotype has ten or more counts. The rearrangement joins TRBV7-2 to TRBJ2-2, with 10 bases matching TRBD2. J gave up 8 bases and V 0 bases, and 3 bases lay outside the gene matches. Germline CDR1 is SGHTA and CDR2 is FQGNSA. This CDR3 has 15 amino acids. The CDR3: CASSLAKTSGGELFF. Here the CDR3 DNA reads TGTGCCAGCAGCTTAGCGAAGACTAGCGGGGGGGAGCTGTTTTTT.

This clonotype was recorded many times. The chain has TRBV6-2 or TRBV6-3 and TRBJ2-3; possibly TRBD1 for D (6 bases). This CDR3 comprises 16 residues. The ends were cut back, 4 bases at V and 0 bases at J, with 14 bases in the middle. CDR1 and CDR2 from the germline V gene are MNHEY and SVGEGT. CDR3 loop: CASSWSTGRSTDTQYF. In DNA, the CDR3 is TGTGCCAGCAGTTGGTCGACAGGACGGAGCACAGATACGCAGTATTTT.